This T cell receptor (beta chain) was captured by sequencing in a study of CD8 T cells in ankylosing spondylitis. TCRdb independently ran MiXCR on the 5' RACE reads; one entry per CDR3 protein. In the table there are 150,000 to 200,000 distinct CDR3 sequences, 11% of which are singletons. The CDR3 is 15 residues long. In germline, CDR1 is DFQATT, CDR2 SNEGSKA (reference sequence). Losses at the gene ends were 4 bases for V and 5 bases for J; bases not matched to a gene: 10. This clonotype was counted a few times. Its antigen is as yet unknown. Study results and limitations: There were earlier reports of some motif variants in reactive arthritis synovial fluid and blood.

This receptor was identified in a male donor with ankylosing spondylitis or in good health (not recorded which). Source material: blood, either unsorted or a sorted T cell fraction (not recorded which). The V and J genes are TRBV20-1 and TRBJ2-5, with 10 nucleotides matching TRBD2. The CDR3 reads CSATVPSGSTETQYF. DNA for the CDR3: TGCAGTGCTACCGTACCTAGCGGGAGCACCGAGACCCAGTACTTC.